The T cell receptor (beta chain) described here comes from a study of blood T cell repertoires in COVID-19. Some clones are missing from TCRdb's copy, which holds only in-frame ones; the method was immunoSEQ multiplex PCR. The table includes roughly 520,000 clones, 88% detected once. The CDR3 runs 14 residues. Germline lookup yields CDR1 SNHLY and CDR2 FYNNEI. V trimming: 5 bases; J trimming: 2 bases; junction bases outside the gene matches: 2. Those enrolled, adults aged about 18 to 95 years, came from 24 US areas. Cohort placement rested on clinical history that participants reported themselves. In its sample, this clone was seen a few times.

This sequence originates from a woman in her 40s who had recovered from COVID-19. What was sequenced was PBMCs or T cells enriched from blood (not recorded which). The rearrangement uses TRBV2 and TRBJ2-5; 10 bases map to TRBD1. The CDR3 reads CASSRDRGQETQYF. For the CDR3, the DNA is TGTGCCAGCAGTAGGGACAGGGGACAAGAGACCCAGTACTTC.